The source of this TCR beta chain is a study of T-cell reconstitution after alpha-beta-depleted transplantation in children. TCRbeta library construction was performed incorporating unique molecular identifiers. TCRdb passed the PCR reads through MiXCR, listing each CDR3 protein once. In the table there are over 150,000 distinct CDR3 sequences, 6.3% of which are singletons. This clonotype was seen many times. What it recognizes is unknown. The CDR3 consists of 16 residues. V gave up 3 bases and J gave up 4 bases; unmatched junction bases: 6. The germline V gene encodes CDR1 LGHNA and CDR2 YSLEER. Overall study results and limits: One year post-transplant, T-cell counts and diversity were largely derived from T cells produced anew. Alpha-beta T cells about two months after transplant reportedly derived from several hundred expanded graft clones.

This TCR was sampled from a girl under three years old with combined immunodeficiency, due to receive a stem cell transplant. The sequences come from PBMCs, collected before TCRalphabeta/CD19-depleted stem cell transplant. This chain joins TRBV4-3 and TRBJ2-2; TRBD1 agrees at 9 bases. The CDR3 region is CASSHGDREITGELFF. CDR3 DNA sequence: TGCGCCAGCAGCCATGGGGACAGGGAGATCACCGGGGAGCTGTTTTTT.